This T cell receptor beta chain came from a study of blood T cell repertoires in COVID-19. On the study more broadly: Samples of COVID-19 (acute and convalescent) were obtained from the United States, Italy and Spain. Sources were T cells, B-cell-depleted T cells, or PBMCs; the material itself was cDNA or gDNA.

Source study methods: Cell counts per sample came from amplifying reference gene primers. Clones were read by immunoSEQ multiplex PCR, and TCRdb kept only the in-frame ones, dropping some. D and trimming were read from the DNA, whereas the V and J calls and clone size are those reported in that table. This repertoire shows some 78,000 clones, approximately 80% found once; its top ten account for around 5.8%. This CDR3 is built from 15 residues. Between the trimmed V and J ends, which lost 2 bases and 2 bases, there was a span of 9 bases. Germline values: CDR1 LNHNV, CDR2 YYDKDF (reference sequence). The receptor comes from a man aged 55 to 70 with active or convalescent COVID-19. The rearrangement links TRBV15 to TRBJ1-4, with D perhaps matching TRBD1 (6 bases). What was sequenced was peripheral blood. The CDR3 DNA sequence: TGTGCCACCAGCAGAAGTACAGGGACTAATGAAAAACTGTTTTTT. This encodes CATSRSTGTNEKLFF.